One and the same sample provided the 24 T cell receptor beta chains below, sequenced in a study of T cell clones after liver transplantation (dated by TCRdb to the late 2010s). The library was prepared using the immunoSEQ multiplex PCR assay. TCRdb limited this immuneACCESS table to in-frame rearrangements with V and J called. A share of clones is missing; checked studies link under half to unresolved V genes, and the rest is unexplained. The sample yields about 120,000 clones; approximately 90% were counted once. Clones ranked in the top ten supply approximately 0.88% of the sample. The material sequenced was CD4+ T cells from blood, taken 12 months after liver transplant. The receptor source for this set is a human patient who received a liver transplant. Following a transplant, a fraction of the T cells may be traceable to the graft donor.

The V and J genes are TRBV7-9 and TRBJ2-5, with unresolved D. The CDR3 totals 17 residues. Germline V gives CDR1 SEHNR, CDR2 FQNEAQ (reference sequence). V lost 5 bases and J lost 0, with 19 bases in between. This chain's CDR3 is CASSAQKLPPYQETQYF. The CDR3 DNA follows: TGTGCCAGCAGCGCGCAAAAGCTACCTCCGTACCAAGAGACCCAGTACTTC.

J is TRBJ2-3 and V is TRBV6-1; 9 nucleotides agree with TRBD1. This CDR3 spans 16 amino acids. Germline CDR1 is MNHNS and CDR2 is SASEGT. V shed 1 base, J shed 4 bases, and the junction held 6 bases outside the gene matches. CDR3 region: CASSEGSGQGADTQYF. The CDR3 DNA reads as TGTGCCAGCAGTGAAGGGTCGGGACAGGGAGCAGATACGCAGTATTTT.

The J gene is TRBJ1-3, the V gene TRBV5-1; D may be TRBD1 (5 bases). The CDR3 length is 15 residues. Germline V gene data show CDR1 as SGHRS and CDR2 as YFSETQ. V was pared by 4 bases and J by 0 bases, with 11 bases between. The CDR3 region is CASSAGLSSGNTIYF. The CDR3 nucleotides are TGCGCCAGCAGCGCAGGGCTTAGCTCTGGAAACACCATATATTTT.

The rearrangement uses TRBV6-6 and TRBJ2-1; 8 bases line up with TRBD1. Germline V gives CDR1 MNHNY, CDR2 SVGAGI (reference sequence). The CDR3 is 15 amino acids. The V gene end was trimmed by 6 bases and the J gene end by 4 bases; junction bases not matched to a gene: 8. The CDR3 DNA follows: TGTGCCAGCAGCCTTGGACAGGGCTATTACAATGAGCAGTTCTTC. The encoded protein is CASSLGQGYYNEQFF.

This chain joins TRBV5-6 and TRBJ1-2, with D possibly TRBD1 on 5 matching bases. CDR3 length: 14 amino acids. In germline, CDR1 is SGHDT, CDR2 YYEEEE. V was cut by 4 bases and J by 7 bases, with 17 bases left in between. The CDR3 nucleotides are TGTGCCAGCAGCCCCGGGACGACGCGTGGTGGCTACACCTTC. It specifies CASSPGTTRGGYTF. Supplemented by reference TRBV5-6 and TRBJ1-2, the full variable domain reads DAGVTQSPTHLIKTRGQQVTLRCSPKSGHDTVSWYQQALGQGPQFIFQYYEEEERQRGNFPDRFSGHQFPNYSSELNVNALLLGDSALYLCASSPGTTRGGYTFGSGTRLTVV.

In DNA, the CDR3 is TGTGCCAGCAGTAATGGGGGACTAGCGGGATGGACTACGTTGCAGTACTTC. Translating gives CASSNGGLAGWTTLQYF. The V call is TRBV28, the J call TRBJ2-7, with 13 bases lining up with TRBD2. V trimming: 5 bases; J trimming: 9 bases; junction bases outside the gene matches: 16. CDR1 and CDR2 (germline): MDHEN, SYDVKM. The CDR3 has 17 residues.

V is TRBV29-1 and J is TRBJ1-2; 8 nucleotides align to TRBD1. J lost 8 bases, V lost 4 bases, and 9 bases had no gene match. The germline V gene has CDR1 SQVTM and CDR2 ANQGSEA. The CDR3 has 13 residues. The CDR3 region is CSVGAGRGRGYTF. CDR3 in DNA: TGCAGCGTTGGGGCGGGCAGGGGGCGAGGCTACACCTTC.

This sequence joins TRBV10-2 and TRBJ1-1; D is uncertain. CDR3 length: 15 residues. Per the germline V gene, CDR1 is WSHSY and CDR2 is SAAADI. Trimming took off 0 bases at V and 1 base at J, with 9 bases between the two ends. CDR3 nucleotide sequence: TGCGCCAGCAGTGAGTCGGACGCGAGGAACACTGAAGCTTTCTTT. This translates into CASSESDARNTEAFF.

This sequence joins TRBV28 and TRBJ1-1; TRBD1 might be the D (5 bases). The CDR3 runs to 15 residues. Trimming left V 5 bases short and J 4 bases short, with 17 bases between. The germline gives CDR1 MDHEN, CDR2 SYDVKM. The CDR3 loop is CASSPPGRDFTEAFF. The DNA of the CDR3 is TGTGCCAGCAGTCCCCCCGGCAGGGATTTCACTGAAGCTTTCTTT.

The chain couples TRBV11-3 to TRBJ2-1, with D hard to call. This CDR3 comprises 17 residues. In germline, CDR1 is SGHNT, CDR2 YENEEA. V lost 5 bases and J 5 bases, leaving 22 bases between the germline ends. This CDR3 is CASSPLNRWRMDNEQFF. The DNA of the CDR3 is TGTGCCAGCAGCCCACTCAATAGGTGGCGGATGGACAATGAGCAGTTCTTC.

This chain joins TRBV5-1 and TRBJ2-5, with D possibly TRBD2 on 6 matching bases. The CDR3 spans 11 residues. V lost 7 bases and J 4 bases, leaving 8 bases between the germline ends. The germline CDR1 and CDR2 sequences are SGHRS and YFSETQ. Here the CDR3 reads CASRGGETQYF. CDR3 in DNA: TGCGCCAGCCGGGGAGGAGAGACCCAGTACTTC. The entire variable domain, with the rest obtained from reference TRBV5-1 and TRBJ2-5, is as follows: KAGVTQTPRYLIKTRGQQVTLSCSPISGHRSVSWYQQTPGQGLQFLFEYFSETQRNKGNFPGRFSGRQFSNSRSEMNVSTLELGDSALYLCASRGGETQYFGPGTRLLVL.

The chain couples TRBV6-6 to TRBJ2-1; 7 nucleotides line up with TRBD2. After removal of 2 bases from V and 6 bases from J, the junction contained 1 base not matched to a gene. Germline CDR1 reads MNHNY; CDR2 reads SVGAGI (reference sequence). The CDR3 sequence is 13 residues long. CDR3 nucleotides: TGTGCCAGCAGTTACGGGACTATCAATGAGCAGTTCTTC. Protein sequence: CASSYGTINEQFF.

CDR3 protein: CASSVLRPNFMNTEAFF. The CDR3 coding sequence is TGTGCCAGCAGTGTGTTGAGACCTAACTTCATGAACACTGAAGCTTTCTTT. The V gene is TRBV6-1, the J gene TRBJ1-1; D uncertain. CDR1 is MNHNS and CDR2 is SASEGT in the germline V gene. V lost 4 bases and J lost 0, with 18 bases in between. The CDR3 covers 17 residues.

The V gene is TRBV7-9, the J gene TRBJ1-3; 9 bases align to TRBD1. J was trimmed by 4 bases and V by 5 bases; bases with no gene match: 12. From germline, CDR1 is SEHNR and CDR2 FQNEAQ (reference sequence). This CDR3 has 17 residues. CDR3 sequence reads: CASSIGQGYGKGNTIYF. The CDR3 DNA is TGTGCCAGCAGCATCGGACAGGGGTACGGTAAAGGAAACACCATATATTTT.

The V gene is TRBV7-6, the J gene TRBJ1-3, with D maybe TRBD1 (5 bases). V lost 3 bases to trimming and J lost 0 bases, with 9 bases between them. The CDR3 contains 15 residues. Germline V lookup: CDR1 SGHVS, CDR2 FNYEAQ. The CDR3 nucleotides read TGTGCCAGCAGCTTCTGGGACTTCTCTGGAAACACCATATATTTT. This codes for CASSFWDFSGNTIYF.

This chain joins TRBV29-1 and TRBJ1-1, with a possible D match to TRBD1 (5 bases). V was pared by 7 bases and J by 5 bases, with 17 bases between. Germline V gene sequence: CDR1 SQVTM, CDR2 ANQGSEA. This CDR3 spans 13 amino acids. The CDR3 loop reads CSAEGRPRTEAFF. The CDR3 region has the DNA TGCAGCGCGGAGGGACGCCCCCGGACTGAAGCTTTCTTT.

This chain uses TRBV7-8 with TRBJ2-5; TRBD2 aligns across 11 bases. J gave up 2 bases and V 4 bases, and 3 bases lay outside the gene matches. The CDR3 loop spans 15 amino acids. Germline values: CDR1 SGHVS, CDR2 FQNEAQ. The CDR3: CASSSGLAAQETQYF. The DNA for the CDR3 is TGTGCCAGCAGCTCGGGACTAGCGGCTCAAGAGACCCAGTACTTC.

The J gene is TRBJ2-7, the V gene TRBV11-3; 8 positions agree with TRBD1. The length of the CDR3 is 14 residues. CDR1 and CDR2 from the germline V gene are SGHNT and YENEEA. Trimming cost V 5 bases and J 3 bases; bases outside gene matches: 6. The CDR3 region is CASSLWTGNYEQYF. DNA of the CDR3: TGTGCCAGCAGCCTGTGGACAGGGAACTACGAGCAGTACTTC.

V usage is TRBV18 and J usage is TRBJ2-3, with 12 bases matching TRBD2. Germline-derived CDR1 and CDR2 are KGHSH and LQKENI. CDR3 length equals 18 residues. V trimming: 5 bases; J trimming: 0 bases; junction bases outside the gene matches: 9. The CDR3 DNA is TGTGCCAGCTCAACCATAAGCGGGACTAGCGGGAGCACAGATACGCAGTATTTT. Translating gives CASSTISGTSGSTDTQYF.

The chain joins TRBV10-3 to TRBJ2-1, with TRBD2 matching over 10 bases. J gave up 12 bases and V 0 bases, and 11 bases lay outside the gene matches. The germline V gene has CDR1 ENHRY and CDR2 SYGVKD. The CDR3 sequence is 16 residues long. CDR3 region: CAISESLAGEGGAQFF. CDR3 nucleotides: TGTGCCATCAGTGAGTCCCTAGCGGGAGAGGGTGGAGCGCAGTTCTTC.

The chain links TRBV7-3 to TRBJ2-2; no clear D. V gave up 4 bases and J gave up 4 bases, with 19 bases separating them. The CDR3 is made up of 17 amino acids. Germline CDR1 reads SGHTA; CDR2 reads FQGTGA. The CDR3 protein is CASSSTPLAQSTGELFF. The CDR3 bases are TGTGCCAGCAGCTCGACCCCCTTGGCCCAAAGCACCGGGGAGCTGTTTTTT.

This clone was detected only a few times. The genes are TRBV28 and TRBJ1-1; maybe TRBD1 (5 bases). V lost 5 bases and J 2 bases, leaving 12 bases between the germline ends. CDR1 and CDR2 (germline): MDHEN, SYDVKM. This CDR3 region has 14 residues. The CDR3 DNA follows: TGTGCCAGCAGTGGACGGGACGTAAACACTGAAGCTTTCTTT. It encodes CASSGRDVNTEAFF.

This sequence joins TRBV7-2 and TRBJ1-1; D perhaps matches TRBD1 (5 bases). The CDR3 consists of 13 residues. Trimming removed 5 bases from V and 2 bases from J, with 9 bases in between. Germline lookup yields CDR1 SGHTA and CDR2 FQGNSA. The CDR3 coding sequence is TGTGCCAGCAGCGGGGACTTTAACACTGAAGCTTTCTTT. As protein: CASSGDFNTEAFF.

This sequence joins TRBV10-1 and TRBJ2-7; possibly TRBD1 for D (5 bases). Per the germline V gene, CDR1 is WNHNN and CDR2 is SYGVQD (reference sequence). The CDR3 totals 14 residues. V lost 7 bases and J 0 bases, leaving 13 bases between the germline ends. This CDR3 reads CASTVRATSYEQYF. CDR3 in DNA: TGCGCCAGCACGGTCAGGGCCACCTCCTACGAGCAGTACTTC.